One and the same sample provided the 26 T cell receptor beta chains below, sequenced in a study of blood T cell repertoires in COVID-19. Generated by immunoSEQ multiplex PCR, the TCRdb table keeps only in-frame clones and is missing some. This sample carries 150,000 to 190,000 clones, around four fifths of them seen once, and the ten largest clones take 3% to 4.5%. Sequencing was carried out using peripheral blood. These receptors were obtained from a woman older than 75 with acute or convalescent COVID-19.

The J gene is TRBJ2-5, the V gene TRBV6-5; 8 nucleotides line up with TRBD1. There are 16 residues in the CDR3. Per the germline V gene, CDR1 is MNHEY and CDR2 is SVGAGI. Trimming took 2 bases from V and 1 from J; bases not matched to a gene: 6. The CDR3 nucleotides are TGTGCCAGCAGTTACGGGGGGACAGGACCCCAAGAGACCCAGTACTTC. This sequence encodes CASSYGGTGPQETQYF.

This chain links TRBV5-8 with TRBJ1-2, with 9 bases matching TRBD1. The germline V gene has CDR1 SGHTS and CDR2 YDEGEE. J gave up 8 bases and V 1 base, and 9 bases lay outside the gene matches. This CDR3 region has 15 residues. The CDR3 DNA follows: TGTGCCAGCAGCTTGTACCCGGGACAGGGAACGGGCTACACCTTC. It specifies CASSLYPGQGTGYTF.

The CDR3 DNA sequence: TGTGCCAGTACTACAGGGGGCGCGGAACAGCCCCAGCATTTT. This encodes CASTTGGAEQPQHF. V gene TRBV28 combines with J gene TRBJ1-5, with 9 nucleotides matching TRBD1. With V trimmed by 9 bases and J by 7 bases, 10 bases remained unmatched. This CDR3 contains 14 residues. CDR1 and CDR2 (germline): MDHEN, SYDVKM.

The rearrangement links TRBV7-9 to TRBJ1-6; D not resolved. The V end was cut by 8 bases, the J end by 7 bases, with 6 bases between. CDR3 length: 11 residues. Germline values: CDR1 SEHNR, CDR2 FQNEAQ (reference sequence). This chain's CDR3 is CASGRNSPLHF. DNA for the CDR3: TGTGCCAGCGGGCGCAATTCACCCCTCCACTTT. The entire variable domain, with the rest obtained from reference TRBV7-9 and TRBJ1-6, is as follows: DTGVSQNPRHKITKRGQNVTFRCDPISEHNRLYWYRQTLGQGPEFLTYFQNEAQLEKSRLLSDRFSAERPKGSFSTLEIQRTEQGDSAMYLCASGRNSPLHFGNGTRLTVT.

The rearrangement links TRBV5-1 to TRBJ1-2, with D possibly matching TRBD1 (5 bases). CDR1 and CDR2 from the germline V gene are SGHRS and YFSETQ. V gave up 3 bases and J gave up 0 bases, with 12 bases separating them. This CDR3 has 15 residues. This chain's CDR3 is CASSYDRAANYGYTF. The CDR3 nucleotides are TGCGCCAGCAGCTATGACAGAGCCGCTAACTATGGCTACACCTTC.

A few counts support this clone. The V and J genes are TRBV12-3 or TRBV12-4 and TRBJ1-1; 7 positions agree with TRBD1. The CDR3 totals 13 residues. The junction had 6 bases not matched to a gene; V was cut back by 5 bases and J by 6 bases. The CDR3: CASSGQGGSEAFF. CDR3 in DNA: TGTGCCAGCAGTGGGCAGGGGGGTTCTGAAGCTTTCTTT.

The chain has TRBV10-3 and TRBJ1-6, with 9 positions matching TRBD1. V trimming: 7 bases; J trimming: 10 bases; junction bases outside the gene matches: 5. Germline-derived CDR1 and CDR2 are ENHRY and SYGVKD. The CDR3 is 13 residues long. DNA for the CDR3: TGTGCCATCAAGCGACAGGGGGACTCACCCCTCCACTTT. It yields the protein CAIKRQGDSPLHF.

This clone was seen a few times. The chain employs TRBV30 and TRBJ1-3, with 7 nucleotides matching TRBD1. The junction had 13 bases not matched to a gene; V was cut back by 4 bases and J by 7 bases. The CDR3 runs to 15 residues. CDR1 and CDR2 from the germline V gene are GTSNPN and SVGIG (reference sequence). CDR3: CAWKSDRDRPNTIYF. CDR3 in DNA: TGTGCCTGGAAATCTGACAGGGACCGACCGAACACCATATATTTT.

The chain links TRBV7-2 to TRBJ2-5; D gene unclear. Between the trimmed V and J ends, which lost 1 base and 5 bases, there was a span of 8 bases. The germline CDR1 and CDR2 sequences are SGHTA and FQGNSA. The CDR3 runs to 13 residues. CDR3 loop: CASSLGPTETQYF. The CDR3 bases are TGTGCCAGCAGCTTAGGCCCTACCGAGACCCAGTACTTC.

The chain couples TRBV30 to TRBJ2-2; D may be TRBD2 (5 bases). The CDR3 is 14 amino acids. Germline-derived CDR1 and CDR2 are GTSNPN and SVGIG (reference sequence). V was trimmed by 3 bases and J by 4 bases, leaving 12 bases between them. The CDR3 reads CAWRVLGLTGELFF. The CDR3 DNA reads TGTGCCTGGAGGGTGCTAGGACTCACCGGGGAGCTGTTTTTT.

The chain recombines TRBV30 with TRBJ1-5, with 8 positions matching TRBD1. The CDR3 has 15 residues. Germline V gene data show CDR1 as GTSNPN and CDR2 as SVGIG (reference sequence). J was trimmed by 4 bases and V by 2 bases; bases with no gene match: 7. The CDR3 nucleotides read TGTGCCTGGAGTACACAGGGGGTAGGTAATCAGCCCCAGCATTTT. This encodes CAWSTQGVGNQPQHF. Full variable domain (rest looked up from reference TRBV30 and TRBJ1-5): SQTIHQWPATLVQPVGSPLSLECTVEGTSNPNLYWYRQAAGRGLQLLFYSVGIGQISSEVPQNLSASRPQDRQFILSSKKLLLSDSGFYLCAWSTQGVGNQPQHFGDGTRLSIL.

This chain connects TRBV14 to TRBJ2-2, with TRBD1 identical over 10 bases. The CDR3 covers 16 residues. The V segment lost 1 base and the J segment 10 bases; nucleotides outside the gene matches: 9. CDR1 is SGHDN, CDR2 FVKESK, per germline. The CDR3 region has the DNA TGTGCCAGCAGCCAAGGGAGAAGGACAGGGGGTGAGGAGCTGTTTTTT. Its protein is CASSQGRRTGGEELFF.

CDR3 protein: CASSLGRGDTQYF. In DNA, the CDR3 is TGTGCCAGCAGCTTAGGGAGGGGAGATACGCAGTATTTT. The chain combines TRBV7-2 with TRBJ2-3, with D possibly being TRBD2 (6 bases). Looked up from germline, CDR1 is SGHTA and CDR2 is FQGNSA. V shed 1 base and J shed 5 bases, with 7 bases lying between them. The CDR3 spans 13 residues.

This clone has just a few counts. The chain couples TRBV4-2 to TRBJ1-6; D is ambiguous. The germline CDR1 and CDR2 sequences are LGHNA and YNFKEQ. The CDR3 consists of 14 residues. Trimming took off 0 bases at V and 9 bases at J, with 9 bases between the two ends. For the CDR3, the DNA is TGTGCCAGCAGCCAAGATCACAATTCTTCACCCCTCCACTTT. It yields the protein CASSQDHNSSPLHF.

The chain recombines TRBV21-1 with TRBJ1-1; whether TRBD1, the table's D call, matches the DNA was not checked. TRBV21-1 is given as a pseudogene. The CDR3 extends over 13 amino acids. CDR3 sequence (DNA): TGTGCCAGCAGCAAACAATTTTGTACTGAAGCTTTCTTT. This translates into CASSKQFCTEAFF.

CDR3 bases: TGTGCCAGCAGCCAACCCCCTCAGGGTGGGGTCAATGAGCAGTTCTTC. It codes for CASSQPPQGGVNEQFF. The chain recombines TRBV5-4 with TRBJ2-1; maybe TRBD1 (5 bases). CDR3 length: 16 residues. V dropped 4 bases and J dropped 6 bases, with 20 bases sitting between them. CDR1 and CDR2 (germline): SGHNT, YYREEE (reference sequence).

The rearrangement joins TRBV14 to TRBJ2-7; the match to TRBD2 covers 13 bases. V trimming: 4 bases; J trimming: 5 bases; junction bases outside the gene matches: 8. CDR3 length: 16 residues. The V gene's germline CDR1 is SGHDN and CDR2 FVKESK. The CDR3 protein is CASSPIGTSGTNEQYF. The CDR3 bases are TGTGCCAGCAGCCCGATCGGGACTAGCGGGACGAACGAGCAGTACTTC.

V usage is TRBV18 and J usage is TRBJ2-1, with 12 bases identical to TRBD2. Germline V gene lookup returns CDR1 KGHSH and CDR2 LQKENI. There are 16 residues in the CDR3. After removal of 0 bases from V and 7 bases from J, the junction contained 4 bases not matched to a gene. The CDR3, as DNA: TGTGCCAGCTCACCACCACTAGCGGGAGGAGTGAATGAGCAGTTCTTC. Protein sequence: CASSPPLAGGVNEQFF.

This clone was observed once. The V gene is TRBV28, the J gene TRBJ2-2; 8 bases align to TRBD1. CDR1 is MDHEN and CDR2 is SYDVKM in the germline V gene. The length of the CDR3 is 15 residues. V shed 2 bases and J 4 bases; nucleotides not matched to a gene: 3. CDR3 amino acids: CASSLATGGTGELFF. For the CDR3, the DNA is TGTGCCAGCAGTTTAGCCACAGGGGGCACCGGGGAGCTGTTTTTT.

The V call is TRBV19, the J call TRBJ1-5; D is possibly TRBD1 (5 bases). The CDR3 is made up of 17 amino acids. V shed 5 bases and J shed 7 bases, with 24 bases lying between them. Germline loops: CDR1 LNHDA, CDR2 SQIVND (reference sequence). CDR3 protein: CASSPPPRGGTVQPQHF. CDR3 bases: TGTGCCAGTAGTCCCCCTCCTCGCGGGGGGACGGTACAGCCCCAGCATTTT.

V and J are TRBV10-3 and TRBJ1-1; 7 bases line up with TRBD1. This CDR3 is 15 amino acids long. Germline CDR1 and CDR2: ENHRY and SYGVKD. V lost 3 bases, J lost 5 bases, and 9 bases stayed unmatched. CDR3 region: CAISEGGGGRTEAFF. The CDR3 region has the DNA TGTGCCATCAGTGAAGGAGGGGGCGGGAGGACTGAAGCTTTCTTT.

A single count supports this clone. The CDR3 spells CSAWAAYGYTF. DNA for the CDR3: TGCAGTGCTTGGGCAGCCTATGGCTACACCTTC. This chain uses TRBV20-1 with TRBJ1-2; no firm D call. The CDR3 contains 11 residues. Trimming pared 5 bases from V and 4 bases from J, leaving 8 bases between. In germline, CDR1 is DFQATT, CDR2 SNEGSKA (reference sequence).

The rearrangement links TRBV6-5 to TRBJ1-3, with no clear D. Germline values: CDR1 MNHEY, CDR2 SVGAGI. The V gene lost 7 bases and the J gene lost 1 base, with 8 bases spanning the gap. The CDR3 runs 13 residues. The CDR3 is CASINFSGNTIYF. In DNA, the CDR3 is TGTGCCAGCATCAACTTTTCTGGAAACACCATATATTTT.

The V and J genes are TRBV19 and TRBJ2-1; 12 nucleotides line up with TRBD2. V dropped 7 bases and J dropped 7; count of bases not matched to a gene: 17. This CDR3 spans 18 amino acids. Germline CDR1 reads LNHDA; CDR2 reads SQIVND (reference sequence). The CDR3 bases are TGTGCCAGTATCGGGGCTAGCGGGGGGGCGGTCGAAGGAAATGAGCAGTTCTTC. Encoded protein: CASIGASGGAVEGNEQFF.

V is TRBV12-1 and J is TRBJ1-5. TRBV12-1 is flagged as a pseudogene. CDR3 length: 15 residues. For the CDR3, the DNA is TGTGCCAGCAGCTCCTGCGGGGGAGCGAATCAGCCCCAGCATTTT. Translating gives CASSSCGGANQPQHF.

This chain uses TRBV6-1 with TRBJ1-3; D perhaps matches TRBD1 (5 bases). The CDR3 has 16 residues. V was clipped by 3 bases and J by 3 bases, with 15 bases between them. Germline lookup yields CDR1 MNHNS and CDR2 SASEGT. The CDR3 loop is CASSEVTESLGNTIYF. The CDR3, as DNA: TGTGCCAGCAGTGAGGTGACAGAAAGCCTTGGAAACACCATATATTTT.